This passage covers 29 T cell receptor beta chains from one sample sequenced in a study of shared clonotypes between healthy human individuals. The method was immunoSEQ multiplex PCR; TCRdb's version includes in-frame clones alone and lacks a portion of them. The table shows approximately 350,000 clones, with about 96% occurring only once. Sequencing was done on a sample of memory CD8+ T cells sorted from blood. As for subset: CD45RO+ cells pooled with CCR7-negative TemRA cells. These receptors were collected from a man under 40 in good health.

The J gene is TRBJ2-3, the V gene TRBV7-2; D possibly uses TRBD1 or TRBD2 (5 bases each). Trimming stripped 3 bases from V and 3 bases from J, with 16 bases between. Germline V gives CDR1 SGHTA, CDR2 FQGNSA. CDR3 length equals 16 residues. The CDR3 nucleotides are TGTGCCAGCAGCTTCTCCGGGACCGTCATGACAGATACGCAGTATTTT. Its translation: CASSFSGTVMTDTQYF.

Worth noting for this clone: Other nucleotide sequences from this sample produce the same CDR3. In DNA form, the CDR3 reads TGTGCCAGCAGCGACTCCTACGAGCAGTACTTC. This gives the protein CASSDSYEQYF. This rearrangement joins TRBV6-5 to TRBJ2-7; no clear D. CDR1 and CDR2 (germline): MNHEY, SVGAGI. Trimming took 6 bases from V and 0 from J, leaving 3 bases between them. The CDR3 is 11 residues long.

In the case of this clone: The final CDR3 position lacks the conserved phenylalanine or tryptophan, pointing to a likely read error. The limits of the CDR3 on the DNA are not certain, so only TCRdb's listed CDR3 is given. This chain links TRBV6-4 with TRBJ2-2; the table's TRBD2 call for D was not verified on the DNA. The CDR3 spans 17 amino acids, including both terminal residues. Germline CDR1 reads MRHNA; CDR2 reads SNTAGT. The chain's CDR3 is CASSLDRDPGDFHQRGR.

This sequence joins TRBV30 and TRBJ2-7; TRBD2 agrees at 13 bases. The junction had 4 bases not matched to a gene; V was cut back by 3 bases and J by 2 bases. From germline, CDR1 is GTSNPN and CDR2 SVGIG (reference sequence). The CDR3 is 15 amino acids. DNA for the CDR3: TGTGCCTGGAGGGGGGGACTAGCGGGAACCTACGAGCAGTACTTC. Translating gives CAWRGGLAGTYEQYF. Full variable domain (remainder filled in from reference TRBV30 and TRBJ2-7): SQTIHQWPATLVQPVGSPLSLECTVEGTSNPNLYWYRQAAGRGLQLLFYSVGIGQISSEVPQNLSASRPQDRQFILSSKKLLLSDSGFYLCAWRGGLAGTYEQYFGPGTRLTVT.

V and J are TRBV5-1 and TRBJ2-7; 9 nucleotides agree with TRBD1. Germline V CDR1 and CDR2: SGHRS, YFSETQ. Germline trimming cut 2 bases from V and 1 base from J; bases unmatched to any gene: 7. CDR3 length: 16 residues. The CDR3 sequence: CASSLRGTGRSYEQYF. CDR3 DNA: TGCGCCAGCAGCTTAAGGGGGACAGGGAGGTCCTACGAGCAGTACTTC.

The chain employs TRBV10-3 and TRBJ1-6; D may be TRBD1 (5 bases). CDR3 length: 16 amino acids. The germline V gene encodes CDR1 ENHRY and CDR2 SYGVKD. Trimming took off 4 bases at V and 4 bases at J, with 14 bases between the two ends. The CDR3 sequence is CAISGPGPPYNSPLHF. CDR3 DNA sequence: TGTGCCATCAGTGGACCGGGACCCCCTTATAATTCACCCCTCCACTTT.

The chain has TRBV20-1 and TRBJ1-1; D is ambiguous. The CDR3 runs to 11 residues. CDR1 is DFQATT and CDR2 is SNEGSKA in the germline V gene (reference sequence). Trimming stripped 7 bases from V and 0 bases from J, with 6 bases between. CDR3 residues: CSGRMNTEAFF. Here the CDR3 DNA reads TGCAGTGGCAGGATGAACACTGAAGCTTTCTTT.

Here the CDR3 reads CASSGTSDYEQYF. In DNA form, the CDR3 reads TGTGCCAGCAGTGGGACTAGCGACTACGAGCAGTACTTC. This chain uses TRBV25-1 with TRBJ2-7; 9 bases map to TRBD2. The trim removed 4 bases at V and 3 bases at J, leaving 1 base unmatched. The CDR3 is 13 residues long. CDR1 is MGHDK, CDR2 SYGVNS, per germline.

CDR3 sequence (DNA): TGTGCCAGCAGCCCACAGGGTACGGGCAATCAGCCCCAGCATTTT. It translates to CASSPQGTGNQPQHF. This chain connects TRBV28 to TRBJ1-5; the D gene is possibly TRBD1 (6 bases). The germline CDR1 and CDR2 sequences are MDHEN and SYDVKM. With 6 bases removed from V and 2 bases from J, the gap between germline ends came to 14 bases. The CDR3 runs 15 residues.

J is TRBJ2-2 and V is TRBV6-1; the D call may be TRBD1 or TRBD2 (5 bases each). Germline values: CDR1 MNHNS, CDR2 SASEGT. The CDR3 loop spans 16 amino acids. V lost 4 bases and J 4 bases, leaving 16 bases between the germline ends. For the CDR3, the DNA is TGTGCCAGCAGTGGGTGGGGCCCGAGGGGCACCGGGGAGCTGTTTTTT. Protein sequence: CASSGWGPRGTGELFF.

This clone is a singleton in its sample. The chain carries TRBV9 and TRBJ1-5; no clear D gene. The CDR3 sequence is 14 residues long. The germline V gene has CDR1 SGDLS and CDR2 YYNGEE. V was trimmed by 3 bases and J by 4 bases, leaving 11 bases between them. The CDR3 DNA reads TGTGCCAGCAGCGCGGGCCAGCCGAATCAGCCCCAGCATTTT. It specifies CASSAGQPNQPQHF.

The gene calls are TRBV5-4 and TRBJ2-5; possibly TRBD1 for D (6 bases). Deletions cut 3 bases from V and 5 bases from J, with 14 bases between. Germline lookup yields CDR1 SGHNT and CDR2 YYREEE (reference sequence). The CDR3 sequence is 14 residues long. The CDR3 region is CASSSRAQGETQYF. CDR3 in DNA: TGTGCCAGCAGCTCCCGGGCCCAGGGGGAGACCCAGTACTTC.

The V and J genes are TRBV2 and TRBJ2-1; 11 nucleotides agree with TRBD2. Germline V gene data show CDR1 as SNHLY and CDR2 as FYNNEI. The CDR3 covers 16 residues. With 9 bases clipped from V and 5 bases from J, the junction kept 12 bases outside the gene matches. The CDR3 bases are TGTGCCAGAAGCGCCGTTGGGACTAGCGGCAACAATGAGCAGTTCTTC. Translated, it gives CARSAVGTSGNNEQFF.

The chain has TRBV6-1 and TRBJ2-4, with D unclear. The CDR3 consists of 13 residues. V dropped 2 bases and J dropped 4 bases, with 6 bases sitting between them. The germline V gene encodes CDR1 MNHNS and CDR2 SASEGT. The CDR3 loop is CASSETQKNIQYF. The CDR3 DNA follows: TGTGCCAGCAGTGAAACACAGAAAAACATTCAGTACTTC.

V is TRBV5-1 and J is TRBJ2-7; TRBD2 aligns across 11 bases. Germline loops: CDR1 SGHRS, CDR2 YFSETQ. The J segment lost 6 bases and the V segment lost 3 bases, leaving 5 bases of the junction unmatched. This CDR3 is built from 14 residues. In nucleotides, the CDR3 is TGCGCCAGCAGCTATACTAGCGGGAGTTTCGAGCAGTACTTC. Its protein product is CASSYTSGSFEQYF.

In its sample, this clone was seen once. V gene TRBV5-4 combines with J gene TRBJ1-3, with D unclear. CDR1 and CDR2 from the germline V gene are SGHNT and YYREEE (reference sequence). This CDR3 comprises 16 residues. The V end lost 0 bases, the J end lost 4 bases, and 14 bases lay between the germline ends. The CDR3 region has the DNA TGTGCCAGCAGCTTGGGCGCTCGCTGGAGGGGAAACACCATATATTTT. Amino acids: CASSLGARWRGNTIYF.

The rearrangement uses TRBV28 and TRBJ1-2; D perhaps matches TRBD1 (6 bases). Germline V gene lookup returns CDR1 MDHEN and CDR2 SYDVKM. Trimming took 8 bases from V and 4 from J, leaving 20 bases between them. This CDR3 has 15 residues. The CDR3 here is CASVFRGRGGYGYTF. DNA of the CDR3: TGTGCCAGCGTATTCAGGGGCAGGGGAGGCTATGGCTACACCTTC.

The rearrangement uses TRBV18 and TRBJ1-2; 9 nucleotides agree with TRBD1. The V segment lost 5 bases and the J segment 7 bases; nucleotides outside the gene matches: 5. This CDR3 has 13 residues. Germline lookup yields CDR1 KGHSH and CDR2 LQKENI. CDR3 coding DNA: TGTGCCAGCTCATCGGGACAGGGAAGTGGCTACACCTTC. Residues: CASSSGQGSGYTF. Full variable domain (remainder filled in from reference TRBV18 and TRBJ1-2): NAGVMQNPRHLVRRRGQEARLRCSPMKGHSHVYWYRQLPEEGLKFMVYLQKENIIDESGMPKERFSAEFPKEGPSILRIQQVVRGDSAAYFCASSSGQGSGYTFGSGTRLTVV.

The V gene is TRBV18, the J gene TRBJ2-4; 9 bases fit TRBD2. Germline V gene lookup returns CDR1 KGHSH and CDR2 LQKENI. The CDR3 spans 17 residues. The trim removed 5 bases at V and 2 bases at J, leaving 10 bases unmatched. The DNA of the CDR3 is TGTGCCAGCTCATCAATTAGCGGGAGAGGGTCCAAAAACATTCAGTACTTC. Its translation is CASSSISGRGSKNIQYF.

The V gene is TRBV5-1, the J gene TRBJ2-7; a possible D gene is TRBD1 (6 bases). CDR1 and CDR2 (germline): SGHRS, YFSETQ. The V end was cut by 4 bases, the J end by 0 bases, with 11 bases between. CDR3 length equals 14 residues. Written as DNA, the CDR3 is TGCGCCAGCAGCGGGGGACAATTCTCCTACGAGCAGTACTTC. This codes for CASSGGQFSYEQYF.

The J gene is TRBJ2-2, the V gene TRBV5-1; 9 nucleotides agree with TRBD1. The CDR3 totals 16 residues. Looked up from germline, CDR1 is SGHRS and CDR2 is YFSETQ. The trim removed 8 bases at V and 5 bases at J, leaving 13 bases unmatched. The CDR3 coding sequence is TGCGCCAGGACAACGGACAGGGGAATCGGAACCGGGGAGCTGTTTTTT. Protein: CARTTDRGIGTGELFF.

The rearrangement joins TRBV29-1 to TRBJ1-1, with D hard to call. This CDR3 is 12 amino acids long. Germline CDR1 SQVTM, CDR2 ANQGSEA. With 6 bases removed from V and 3 bases from J, the gap between germline ends came to 11 bases. The CDR3 bases are TGCAGCGTGCACCCCCCCCACACTGAAGCTTTCTTT. As protein: CSVHPPHTEAFF.

This chain connects TRBV6-6 to TRBJ1-2; weak D call: TRBD1 (5 bases). V was cut by 6 bases and J by 5 bases, with 13 bases left in between. This CDR3 is 13 amino acids long. Per germline, CDR1 MNHNY and CDR2 SVGAGI (reference sequence). Here the CDR3 reads CASSTGTDYGYTF. CDR3 in DNA: TGTGCCAGCAGCACCGGGACGGATTATGGCTACACCTTC.

V usage is TRBV15 and J usage is TRBJ2-7; 8 positions agree with TRBD1. Germline CDR1 is LNHNV and CDR2 is YYDKDF (reference sequence). V was clipped by 1 base and J by 7 bases; unmatched bases: 9. This CDR3 contains 15 residues. DNA for the CDR3: TGTGCCACCAGCAGAGCTCCAGGGGGCTTTGGGGAGCAGTACTTC. This sequence encodes CATSRAPGGFGEQYF.

The chain carries TRBV19 and TRBJ2-1; possible D gene TRBD2, 6 bases. The CDR3 contains 16 residues. CDR1 and CDR2 from the germline V gene are LNHDA and SQIVND (reference sequence). The V end was cut by 2 bases, the J end by 2 bases, with 13 bases between. The CDR3 DNA reads TGTGCCAGTAGTATAACGAGGGACTCGGCCTACAATGAGCAGTTCTTC. Its protein product is CASSITRDSAYNEQFF.

The genes are TRBV7-9 and TRBJ2-5; 9 nucleotides match TRBD2. Trimming at V came to 6 bases and at J to 4 bases, leaving 6 bases not matched to a gene. CDR3 length: 14 amino acids. Germline loops: CDR1 SEHNR, CDR2 FQNEAQ (reference sequence). CDR3 in DNA: TGTGCCAGCAGGCTACCAGCGGGAGGAGAGACCCAGTACTTC. This sequence encodes CASRLPAGGETQYF. Full variable domain (outside the CDR3, taken from reference TRBV7-9 and TRBJ2-5): DTGVSQNPRHKITKRGQNVTFRCDPISEHNRLYWYRQTLGQGPEFLTYFQNEAQLEKSRLLSDRFSAERPKGSFSTLEIQRTEQGDSAMYLCASRLPAGGETQYFGPGTRLLVL.

CDR3 region: CASSLGVGYEAFF. The CDR3 coding sequence is TGTGCCAGCAGCTTGGGGGTAGGGTATGAAGCTTTCTTT. This chain uses TRBV5-6 with TRBJ1-1, with D uncertain. Per the germline V gene, CDR1 is SGHDT and CDR2 is YYEEEE. The CDR3 consists of 13 residues. Trimming stripped 0 bases from V and 7 bases from J, with 10 bases between. The variable domain in full, with the rest retrieved from reference TRBV5-6 and TRBJ1-1, is DAGVTQSPTHLIKTRGQQVTLRCSPKSGHDTVSWYQQALGQGPQFIFQYYEEEERQRGNFPDRFSGHQFPNYSSELNVNALLLGDSALYLCASSLGVGYEAFFGQGTRLTVV.

The CDR3 region has the DNA TGTGCCAGCAGTGAACGACAGGTCCCAAACGCCGGGGAGCTGTTTTTT. Encoded protein: CASSERQVPNAGELFF. The chain joins TRBV6-1 to TRBJ2-2; the D gene is possibly TRBD1 (6 bases). The CDR3 covers 16 residues. In germline, CDR1 is MNHNS, CDR2 SASEGT. V gave up 2 bases and J gave up 6 bases, with 16 bases separating them.

This chain uses TRBV18 with TRBJ2-7; D is perhaps TRBD2 (6 bases). V was cut by 3 bases and J by 6 bases, with 15 bases left in between. This CDR3 is built from 14 residues. The germline gives CDR1 KGHSH, CDR2 LQKENI. The CDR3 is CASSPVAGNFEQYF. CDR3 bases: TGTGCCAGCTCACCGGTGGCGGGGAATTTCGAGCAGTACTTC.